This TCR beta chain was identified during a study of patients and donors after allogeneic stem cell transplantation. TCRdb reprocessed the RT-PCR reads via MiXCR and lists one record per CDR3 protein. The profile shows 920,000 or so distinct CDR3 sequences, about 20% of them singletons. Trimming removed 4 bases from V and 3 bases from J, with 10 bases in between. Germline lookup yields CDR1 MNHNY and CDR2 SVGAGI (reference sequence). The CDR3 totals 13 residues. The sample comprised blood, either unsorted or a sorted T cell fraction (not recorded which). The chain carries TRBV6-6 and TRBJ2-7; D is unclear. The sequence derives from a human donor who was either an allogeneic HSCT recipient or a stem cell or donor lymphocyte infusion donor (not recorded which). It is not recorded whose cells these are; they may come from a transplant donor. This CDR3 reads CASSSWQSYEQYF. DNA of the CDR3: TGTGCCAGCAGTTCGTGGCAGAGCTACGAGCAGTACTTC.